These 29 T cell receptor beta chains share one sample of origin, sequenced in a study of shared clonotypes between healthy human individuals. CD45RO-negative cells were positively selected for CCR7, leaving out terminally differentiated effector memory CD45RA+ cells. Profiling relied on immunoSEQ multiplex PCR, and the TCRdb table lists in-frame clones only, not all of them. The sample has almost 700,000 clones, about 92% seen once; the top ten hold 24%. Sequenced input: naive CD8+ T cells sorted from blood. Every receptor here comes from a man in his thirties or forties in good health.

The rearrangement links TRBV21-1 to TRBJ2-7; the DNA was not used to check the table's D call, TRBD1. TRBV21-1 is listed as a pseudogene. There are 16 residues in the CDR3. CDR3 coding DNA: TGTGCCAGCAGCACGCCGGGACAGGGGGTCTCCTACGAGCAGTACTTC. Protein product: CASSTPGQGVSYEQYF.

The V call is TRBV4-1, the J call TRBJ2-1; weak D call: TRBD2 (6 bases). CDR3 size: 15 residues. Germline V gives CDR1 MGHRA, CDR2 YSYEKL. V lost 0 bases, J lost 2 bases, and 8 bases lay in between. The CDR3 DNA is TGCGCCAGCAGCCAAGAGATAGCGGCCTACAATGAGCAGTTCTTC. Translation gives CASSQEIAAYNEQFF.

Here the CDR3 reads CSVPGVAYEQYF. The CDR3 DNA reads TGCAGCGTACCGGGAGTGGCCTACGAGCAGTACTTC. The chain combines TRBV29-1 with TRBJ2-7, with D tentatively TRBD2 (6 bases). Germline V gives CDR1 SQVTM, CDR2 ANQGSEA. With 6 bases removed from V and 2 bases from J, the gap between germline ends came to 11 bases. The length of the CDR3 is 12 residues.

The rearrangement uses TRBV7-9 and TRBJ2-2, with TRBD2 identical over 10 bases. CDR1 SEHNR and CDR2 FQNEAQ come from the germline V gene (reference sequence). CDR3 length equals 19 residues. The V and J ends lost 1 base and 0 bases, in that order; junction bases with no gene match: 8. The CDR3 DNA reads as TGTGCCAGCAGCTTAGGGACTAGCGGCAGGAGGCCGAACACCGGGGAGCTGTTTTTT. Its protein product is CASSLGTSGRRPNTGELFF.

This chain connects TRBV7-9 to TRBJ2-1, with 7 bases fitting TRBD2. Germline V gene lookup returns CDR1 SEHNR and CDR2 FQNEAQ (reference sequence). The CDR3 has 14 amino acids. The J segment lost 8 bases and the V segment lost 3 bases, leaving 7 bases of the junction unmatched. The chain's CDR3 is CASSLEGGPDEQFF. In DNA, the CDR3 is TGTGCCAGCAGCTTGGAGGGAGGGCCGGATGAGCAGTTCTTC.

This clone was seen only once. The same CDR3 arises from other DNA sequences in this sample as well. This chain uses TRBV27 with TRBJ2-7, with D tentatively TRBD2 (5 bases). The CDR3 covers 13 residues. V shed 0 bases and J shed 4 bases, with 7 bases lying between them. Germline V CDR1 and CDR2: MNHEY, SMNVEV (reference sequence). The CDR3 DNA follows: TGTGCCAGCAGTTTATCCCGAGGGTACGAGCAGTACTTC. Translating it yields CASSLSRGYEQYF.

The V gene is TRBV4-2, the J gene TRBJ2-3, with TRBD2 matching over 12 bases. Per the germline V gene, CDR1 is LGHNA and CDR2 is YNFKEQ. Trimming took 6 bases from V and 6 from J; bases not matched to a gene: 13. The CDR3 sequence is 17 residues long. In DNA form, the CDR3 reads TGTGCCAGCAGTCAATATCTAGCGGGAGGGCCGCTGGATACGCAGTATTTT. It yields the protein CASSQYLAGGPLDTQYF.

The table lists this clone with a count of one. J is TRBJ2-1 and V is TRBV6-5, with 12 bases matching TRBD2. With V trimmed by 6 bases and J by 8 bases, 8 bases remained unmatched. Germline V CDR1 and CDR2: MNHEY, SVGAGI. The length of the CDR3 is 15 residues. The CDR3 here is CASRTLAGGFYEQFF. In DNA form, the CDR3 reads TGTGCCAGCAGAACCCTAGCGGGAGGGTTTTATGAGCAGTTCTTC.

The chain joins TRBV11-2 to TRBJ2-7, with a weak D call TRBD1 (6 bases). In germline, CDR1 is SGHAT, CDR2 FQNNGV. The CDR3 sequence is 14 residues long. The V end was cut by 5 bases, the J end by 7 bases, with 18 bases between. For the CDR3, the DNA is TGTGCCAGCAGCCCCCCCCAGGGGATGGGGGAGCAGTACTTC. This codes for CASSPPQGMGEQYF.

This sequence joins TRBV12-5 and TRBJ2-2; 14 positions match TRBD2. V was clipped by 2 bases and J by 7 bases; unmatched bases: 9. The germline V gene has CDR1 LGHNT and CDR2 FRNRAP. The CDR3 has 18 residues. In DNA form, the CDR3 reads TGTGCTAGTGGTTTGTCCCCGGGACTAGCGGGAGCGGGCGGGGAGCTGTTTTTT. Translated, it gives CASGLSPGLAGAGGELFF.

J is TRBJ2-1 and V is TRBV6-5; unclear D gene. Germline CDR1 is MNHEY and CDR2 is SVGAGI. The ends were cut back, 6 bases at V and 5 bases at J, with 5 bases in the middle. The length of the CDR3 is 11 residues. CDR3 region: CASSLDNEQFF. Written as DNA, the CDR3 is TGTGCCAGCAGCCTCGACAATGAGCAGTTCTTC.

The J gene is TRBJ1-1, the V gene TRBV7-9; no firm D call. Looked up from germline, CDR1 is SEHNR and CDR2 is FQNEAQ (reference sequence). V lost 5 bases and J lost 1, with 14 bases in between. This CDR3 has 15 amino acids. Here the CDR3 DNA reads TGTGCCAGCAGCCAAGGTGGCGGAGGGAACACTGAAGCTTTCTTT. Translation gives CASSQGGGGNTEAFF. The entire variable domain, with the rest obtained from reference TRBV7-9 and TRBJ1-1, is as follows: DTGVSQNPRHKITKRGQNVTFRCDPISEHNRLYWYRQTLGQGPEFLTYFQNEAQLEKSRLLSDRFSAERPKGSFSTLEIQRTEQGDSAMYLCASSQGGGGNTEAFFGQGTRLTVV.

This chain's CDR3 is CASSQGPAGGRDTEAFF. In nucleotides, the CDR3 is TGCGCCAGCAGCCAAGGGCCCGCCGGGGGCAGGGACACTGAAGCTTTCTTT. The rearrangement uses TRBV4-1 and TRBJ1-1, with a possible D match to TRBD1 (6 bases). V was pared by 1 base and J by 3 bases, with 18 bases between. Germline CDR1 MGHRA, CDR2 YSYEKL. The CDR3 sequence is 17 residues long.

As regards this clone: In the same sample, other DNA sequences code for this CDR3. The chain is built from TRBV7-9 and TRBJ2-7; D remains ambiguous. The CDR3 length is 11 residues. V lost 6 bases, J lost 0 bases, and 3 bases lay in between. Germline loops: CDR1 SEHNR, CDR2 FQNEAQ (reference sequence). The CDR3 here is CASSLSYEQYF. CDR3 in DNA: TGTGCCAGCAGTCTCTCCTACGAGCAGTACTTC.

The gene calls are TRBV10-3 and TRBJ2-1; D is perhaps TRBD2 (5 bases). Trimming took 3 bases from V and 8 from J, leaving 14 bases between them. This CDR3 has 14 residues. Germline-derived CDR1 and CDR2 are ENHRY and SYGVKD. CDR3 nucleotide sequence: TGTGCCATCAGTGATCTACCCCGGGAAGATGAGCAGTTCTTC. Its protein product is CAISDLPREDEQFF.

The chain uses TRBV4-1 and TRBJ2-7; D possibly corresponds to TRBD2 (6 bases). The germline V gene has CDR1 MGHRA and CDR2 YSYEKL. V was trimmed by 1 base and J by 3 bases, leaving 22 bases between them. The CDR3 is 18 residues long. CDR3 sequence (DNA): TGCGCCAGCAGCCAAGCGTCCGGGAGTGGATGGGTAAGCTACGAGCAGTACTTC. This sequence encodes CASSQASGSGWVSYEQYF.

CDR3 nucleotide sequence: TGCGCCAGCAGCCCCCCGGACAGGGGGCTCTCCGAGCAGTACTTC. This encodes CASSPPDRGLSEQYF. V gene TRBV4-1 combines with J gene TRBJ2-7, with TRBD1 matching 11 bases. Germline-derived CDR1 and CDR2 are MGHRA and YSYEKL. The V and J ends lost 4 bases and 6 bases, in that order; junction bases with no gene match: 8. This CDR3 contains 15 residues.

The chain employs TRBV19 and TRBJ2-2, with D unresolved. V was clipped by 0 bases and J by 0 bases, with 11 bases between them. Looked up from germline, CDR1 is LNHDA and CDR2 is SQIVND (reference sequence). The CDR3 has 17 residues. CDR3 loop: CASSIDPVYANTGELFF. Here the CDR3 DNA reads TGTGCCAGTAGTATAGACCCTGTATACGCGAACACCGGGGAGCTGTTTTTT. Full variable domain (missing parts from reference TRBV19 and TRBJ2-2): DGGITQSPKYLFRKEGQNVTLSCEQNLNHDAMYWYRQDPGQGLRLIYYSQIVNDFQKGDIAEGYSVSREKKESFPLTVTSAQKNPTAFYLCASSIDPVYANTGELFFGEGSRLTVL.

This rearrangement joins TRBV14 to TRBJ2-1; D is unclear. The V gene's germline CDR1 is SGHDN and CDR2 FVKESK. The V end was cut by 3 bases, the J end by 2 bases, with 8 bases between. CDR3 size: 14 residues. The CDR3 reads CASSQDSAYNEQFF. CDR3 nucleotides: TGTGCCAGCAGCCAGGATTCGGCCTACAATGAGCAGTTCTTC.

CDR3 sequence (DNA): TGTGCCAGCACCAAGACAGGTCGTTTTTCCGAGCAGTACTTC. This gives the protein CASTKTGRFSEQYF. The chain recombines TRBV28 with TRBJ2-7; D might be TRBD1 (6 bases). This CDR3 comprises 14 residues. The V gene's germline CDR1 is MDHEN and CDR2 SYDVKM. V was clipped by 7 bases and J by 6 bases, with 19 bases between them.

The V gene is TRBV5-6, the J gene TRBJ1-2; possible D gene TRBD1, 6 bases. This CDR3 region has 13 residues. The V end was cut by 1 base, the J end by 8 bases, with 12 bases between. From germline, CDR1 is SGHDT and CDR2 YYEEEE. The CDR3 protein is CASSLLQGRGYTF. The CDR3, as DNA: TGTGCCAGCAGCTTGTTACAGGGAAGAGGCTACACCTTC. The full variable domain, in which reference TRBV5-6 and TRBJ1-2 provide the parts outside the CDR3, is DAGVTQSPTHLIKTRGQQVTLRCSPKSGHDTVSWYQQALGQGPQFIFQYYEEEERQRGNFPDRFSGHQFPNYSSELNVNALLLGDSALYLCASSLLQGRGYTFGSGTRLTVV.

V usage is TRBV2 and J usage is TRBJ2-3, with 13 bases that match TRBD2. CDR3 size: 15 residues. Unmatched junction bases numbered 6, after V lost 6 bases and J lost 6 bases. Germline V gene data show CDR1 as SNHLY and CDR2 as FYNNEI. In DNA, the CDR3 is TGTGCCAGCAGAAGGACTAGCGGGAGTTTTGATACGCAGTATTTT. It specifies CASRRTSGSFDTQYF.

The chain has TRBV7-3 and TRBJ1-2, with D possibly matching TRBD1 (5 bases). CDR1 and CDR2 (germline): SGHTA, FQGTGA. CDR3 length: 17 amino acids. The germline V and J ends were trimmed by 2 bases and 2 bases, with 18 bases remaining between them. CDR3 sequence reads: CASSLAGGTELNYGYTF. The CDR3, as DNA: TGTGCCAGCAGCTTAGCCGGAGGGACGGAACTAAACTATGGCTACACCTTC.

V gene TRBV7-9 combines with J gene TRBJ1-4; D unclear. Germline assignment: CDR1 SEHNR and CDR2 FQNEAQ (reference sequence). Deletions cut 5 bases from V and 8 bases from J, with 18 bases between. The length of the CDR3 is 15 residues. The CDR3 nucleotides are TGTGCCAGCAGCCATGGTTTCCGGGAGCGCGAAAAACTGTTTTTT. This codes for CASSHGFREREKLFF.

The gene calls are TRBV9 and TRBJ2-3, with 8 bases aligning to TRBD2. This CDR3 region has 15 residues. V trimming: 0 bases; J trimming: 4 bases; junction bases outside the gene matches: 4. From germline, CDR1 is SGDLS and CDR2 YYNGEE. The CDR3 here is CASSVGQREPDTQYF. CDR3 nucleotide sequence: TGTGCCAGCAGCGTAGGTCAGCGGGAGCCAGATACGCAGTATTTT.

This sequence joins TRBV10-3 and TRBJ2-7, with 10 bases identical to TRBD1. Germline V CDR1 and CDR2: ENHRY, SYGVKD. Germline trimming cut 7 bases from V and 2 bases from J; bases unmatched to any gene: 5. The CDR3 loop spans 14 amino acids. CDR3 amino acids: CAIKPGQGAYEQYF. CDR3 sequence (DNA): TGTGCCATCAAGCCCGGACAGGGGGCCTACGAGCAGTACTTC.

Here the CDR3 DNA reads TGTGCCAGCAGCTTAGGGGGGGGGCCGTCGACGAGCACAGATACGCAGTATTTT. This translates into CASSLGGGPSTSTDTQYF. The chain couples TRBV7-9 to TRBJ2-3, with D perhaps TRBD2 (7 bases). V lost 1 base, J lost 0 bases, and 17 bases lay in between. Per the germline V gene, CDR1 is SEHNR and CDR2 is FQNEAQ (reference sequence). This CDR3 has 18 residues. Based on the CDR3 plus reference TRBV7-9 and TRBJ2-3, the full variable domain is DTGVSQNPRHKITKRGQNVTFRCDPISEHNRLYWYRQTLGQGPEFLTYFQNEAQLEKSRLLSDRFSAERPKGSFSTLEIQRTEQGDSAMYLCASSLGGGPSTSTDTQYFGPGTRLTVL.

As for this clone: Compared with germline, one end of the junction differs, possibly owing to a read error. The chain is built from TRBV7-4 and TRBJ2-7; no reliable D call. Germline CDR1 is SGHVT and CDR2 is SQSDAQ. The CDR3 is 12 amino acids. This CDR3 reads CASSLNPYGQYF. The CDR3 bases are TGTGCCAGCAGCTTAAACCCCTACGGGCAGTACTTC.

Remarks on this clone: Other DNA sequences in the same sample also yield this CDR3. The CDR3 region is CAWSPGQGNQPQHF. The DNA for the CDR3 is TGTGCCTGGAGTCCGGGACAGGGGAATCAGCCCCAGCATTTT. V gene TRBV30 combines with J gene TRBJ1-5; TRBD1 matches 10 bases. V lost 2 bases, J lost 4 bases, and 2 bases stayed unmatched. CDR3 size: 14 residues. CDR1 GTSNPN and CDR2 SVGIG come from the germline V gene (reference sequence).